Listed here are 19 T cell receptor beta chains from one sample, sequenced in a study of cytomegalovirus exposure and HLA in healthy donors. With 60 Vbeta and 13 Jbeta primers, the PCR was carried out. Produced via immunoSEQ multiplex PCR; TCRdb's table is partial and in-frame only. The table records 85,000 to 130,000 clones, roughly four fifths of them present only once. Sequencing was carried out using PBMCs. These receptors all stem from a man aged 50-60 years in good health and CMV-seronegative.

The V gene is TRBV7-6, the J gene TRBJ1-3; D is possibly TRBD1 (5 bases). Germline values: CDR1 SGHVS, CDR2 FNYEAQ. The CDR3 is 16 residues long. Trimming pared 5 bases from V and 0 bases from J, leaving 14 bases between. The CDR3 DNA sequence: TGTGCCAGCAGCAATACCAGGACAAGCTCTGGAAACACCATATATTTT. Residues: CASSNTRTSSGNTIYF.

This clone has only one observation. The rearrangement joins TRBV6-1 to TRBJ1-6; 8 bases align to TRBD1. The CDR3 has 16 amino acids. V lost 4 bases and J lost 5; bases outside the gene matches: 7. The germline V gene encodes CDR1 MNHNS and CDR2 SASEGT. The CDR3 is CASSGGTGPNNSPLHF. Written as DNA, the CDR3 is TGTGCCAGCAGTGGGGGGACAGGCCCCAATAATTCACCCCTCCACTTT.

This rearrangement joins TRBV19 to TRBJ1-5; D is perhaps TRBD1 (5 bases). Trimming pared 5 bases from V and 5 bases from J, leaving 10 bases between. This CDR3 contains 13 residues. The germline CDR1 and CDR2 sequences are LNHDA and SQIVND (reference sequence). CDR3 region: CASSWGVDQPQHF. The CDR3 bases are TGTGCCAGTAGTTGGGGGGTAGATCAGCCCCAGCATTTT.

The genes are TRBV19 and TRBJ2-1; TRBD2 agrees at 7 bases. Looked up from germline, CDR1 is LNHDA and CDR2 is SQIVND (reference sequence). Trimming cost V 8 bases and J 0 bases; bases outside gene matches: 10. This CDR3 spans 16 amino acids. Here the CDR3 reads CASGKRGPPSYNEQFF. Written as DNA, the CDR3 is TGTGCCAGTGGGAAGCGGGGCCCCCCCTCCTACAATGAGCAGTTCTTC.

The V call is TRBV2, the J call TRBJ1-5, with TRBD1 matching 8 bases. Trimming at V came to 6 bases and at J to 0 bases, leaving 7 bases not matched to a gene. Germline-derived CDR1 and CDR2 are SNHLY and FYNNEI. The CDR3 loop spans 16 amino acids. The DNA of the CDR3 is TGTGCCAGCAGCCGGACAGGGACCCTTAGCAATCAGCCCCAGCATTTT. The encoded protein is CASSRTGTLSNQPQHF.

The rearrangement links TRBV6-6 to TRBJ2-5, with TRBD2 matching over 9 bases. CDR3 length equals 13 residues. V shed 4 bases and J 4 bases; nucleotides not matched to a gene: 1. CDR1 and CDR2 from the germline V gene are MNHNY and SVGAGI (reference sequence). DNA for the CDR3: TGTGCCAGCAGTTGGCGGGGGGGAGAGACCCAGTACTTC. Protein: CASSWRGGETQYF.

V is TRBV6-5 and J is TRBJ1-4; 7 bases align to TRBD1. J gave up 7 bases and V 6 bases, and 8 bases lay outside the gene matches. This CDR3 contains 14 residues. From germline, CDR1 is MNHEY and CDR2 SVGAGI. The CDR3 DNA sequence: TGTGCCAGCAGCCCCGAAGGGGGCTTTGAAAAACTGTTTTTT. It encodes CASSPEGGFEKLFF.

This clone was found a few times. Here the CDR3 reads CASRKKQGMNTEAFF. CDR3 nucleotides: TGTGCCAGCAGAAAGAAACAGGGGATGAACACTGAAGCTTTCTTT. The rearrangement joins TRBV6-6 to TRBJ1-1; 7 positions match TRBD1. Germline V gene sequence: CDR1 MNHNY, CDR2 SVGAGI (reference sequence). CDR3 length: 15 residues. V shed 6 bases and J 0 bases; nucleotides not matched to a gene: 7.

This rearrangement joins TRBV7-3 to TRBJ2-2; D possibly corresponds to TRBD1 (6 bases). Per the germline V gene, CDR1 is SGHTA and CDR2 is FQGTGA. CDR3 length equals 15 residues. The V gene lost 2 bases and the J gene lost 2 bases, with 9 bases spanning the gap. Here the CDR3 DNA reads TGTGCCAGCAGCTTATCAGGGGTAAACACCGGGGAGCTGTTTTTT. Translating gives CASSLSGVNTGELFF.

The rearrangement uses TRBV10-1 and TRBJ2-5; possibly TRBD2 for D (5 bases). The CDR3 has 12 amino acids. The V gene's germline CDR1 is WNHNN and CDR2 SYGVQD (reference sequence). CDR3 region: CAQKGGQETQYF. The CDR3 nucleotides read TGCGCTCAGAAAGGAGGCCAAGAGACCCAGTACTTC.

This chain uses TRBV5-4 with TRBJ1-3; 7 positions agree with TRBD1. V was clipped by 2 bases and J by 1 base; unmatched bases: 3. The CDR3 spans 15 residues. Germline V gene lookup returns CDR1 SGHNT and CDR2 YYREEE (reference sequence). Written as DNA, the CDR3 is TGTGCCAGCAGCTTAACAGGGGTTTCTGGAAACACCATATATTTT. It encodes CASSLTGVSGNTIYF. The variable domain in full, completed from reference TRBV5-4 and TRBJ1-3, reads ETGVTQSPTHLIKTRGQQVTLRCSSQSGHNTVSWYQQALGQGPQFIFQYYREEENGRGNFPPRFSGLQFPNYSSELNVNALELDDSALYLCASSLTGVSGNTIYFGEGSWLTVV.

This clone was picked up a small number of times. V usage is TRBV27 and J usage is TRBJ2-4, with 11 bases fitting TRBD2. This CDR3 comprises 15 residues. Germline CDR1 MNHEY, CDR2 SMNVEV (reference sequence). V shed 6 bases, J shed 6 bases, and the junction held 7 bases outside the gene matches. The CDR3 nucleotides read TGTGCCAGCAGCTATAGCGGGGGGGCCGGAAACATTCAGTACTTC. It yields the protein CASSYSGGAGNIQYF.

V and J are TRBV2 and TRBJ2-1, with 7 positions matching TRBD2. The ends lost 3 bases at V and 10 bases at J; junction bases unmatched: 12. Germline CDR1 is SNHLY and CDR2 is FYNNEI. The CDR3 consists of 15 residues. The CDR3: CASSDGLAAVKEQFF. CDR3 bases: TGTGCCAGCAGTGATGGGCTAGCGGCTGTTAAAGAGCAGTTCTTC.

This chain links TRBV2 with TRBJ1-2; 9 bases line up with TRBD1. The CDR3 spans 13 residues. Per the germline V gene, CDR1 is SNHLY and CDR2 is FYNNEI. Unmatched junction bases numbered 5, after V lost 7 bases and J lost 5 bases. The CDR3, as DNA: TGTGCCAGCACCCCGGGACAGGGTTATGGCTACACCTTC. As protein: CASTPGQGYGYTF.

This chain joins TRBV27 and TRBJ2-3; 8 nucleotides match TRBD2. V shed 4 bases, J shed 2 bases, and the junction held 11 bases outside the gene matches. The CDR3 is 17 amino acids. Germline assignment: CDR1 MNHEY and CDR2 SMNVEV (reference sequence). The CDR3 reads CASSSWGGGRLTDTQYF. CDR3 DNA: TGTGCCAGCAGTTCCTGGGGCGGGGGGCGACTCACAGATACGCAGTATTTT.

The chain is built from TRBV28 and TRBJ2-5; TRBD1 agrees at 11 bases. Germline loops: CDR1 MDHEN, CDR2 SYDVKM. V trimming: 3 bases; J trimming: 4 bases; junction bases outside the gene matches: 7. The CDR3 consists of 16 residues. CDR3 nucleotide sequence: TGTGCCAGCAGTTTGTTTGGACAGGGGGCGGGAGAGACCCAGTACTTC. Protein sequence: CASSLFGQGAGETQYF.

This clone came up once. CDR3 bases: TGCGCCAGCAGCCAGGGGGGTTCCTACAATGAGCAGTTCTTC. Its protein product is CASSQGGSYNEQFF. The chain carries TRBV5-1 and TRBJ2-1; a weak D match, TRBD1 (7 bases). V lost 4 bases and J 1 base, leaving 9 bases between the germline ends. The CDR3 is 14 amino acids. The germline V gene has CDR1 SGHRS and CDR2 YFSETQ.

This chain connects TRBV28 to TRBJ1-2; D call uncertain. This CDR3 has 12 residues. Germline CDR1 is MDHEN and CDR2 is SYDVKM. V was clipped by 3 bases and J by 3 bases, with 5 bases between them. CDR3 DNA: TGTGCCAGCAGTTTCAGTTACTATGGCTACACCTTC. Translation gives CASSFSYYGYTF.

DNA of the CDR3: TGTGCCAGCAGCTACGGGGACATTAGCAATCAGCCCCAGCATTTT. Translation: CASSYGDISNQPQHF. The V call is TRBV11-2, the J call TRBJ1-5, with TRBD1 as a possible D gene (6 bases). The CDR3 contains 15 residues. Trimming stripped 4 bases from V and 0 bases from J, with 10 bases between. Germline lookup yields CDR1 SGHAT and CDR2 FQNNGV.